The 13 T cell receptor beta chains in this list originate from one sample, sequenced in a study of memory CD4+ T cells and cytomegalovirus serostatus. Assay used: immunoSEQ multiplex PCR; TCRdb lists only in-frame clones, some missing. This sample has about 75,000 clones; roughly 80% occur once, and the top ten carry 2.6%. Single viable CD3+CD4+CD8-CD45RO+ cells were sorted as the memory CD4+ T cells. Sequenced: memory CD4+ T cells from blood. The receptor source for this set is an adult in good health and CMV-seropositive.

The V call is TRBV4-1, the J call TRBJ2-7; no definite D call. The length of the CDR3 is 13 residues. V lost 0 bases, J lost 9 bases, and 12 bases lay in between. The germline CDR1 and CDR2 sequences are MGHRA and YSYEKL. The chain's CDR3 is CASSQDMGLWQYF. The CDR3, as DNA: TGCGCCAGCAGCCAAGATATGGGGTTGTGGCAGTACTTC.

V is TRBV5-1 and J is TRBJ2-1; 8 bases align to TRBD2. The CDR3 contains 15 residues. J gave up 2 bases and V 4 bases, and 5 bases lay outside the gene matches. Germline V gives CDR1 SGHRS, CDR2 YFSETQ. The CDR3 loop is CASSDAGGTYNEQFF. For the CDR3, the DNA is TGCGCCAGCAGCGACGCGGGAGGAACCTACAATGAGCAGTTCTTC.

This chain joins TRBV13 and TRBJ1-3; the D is unclear. This CDR3 is built from 13 residues. Germline loops: CDR1 PRHDT, CDR2 FYEKMQ (reference sequence). Trimming removed 4 bases at V and 8 bases at J, with 12 bases between. The CDR3 coding sequence is TGTGCCAGCAGCTCCCCAGGTTCGGACACCATATATTTT. This encodes CASSSPGSDTIYF.

The chain employs TRBV10-1 and TRBJ2-5, with TRBD1 as a possible D gene (6 bases). CDR3 length: 13 amino acids. Germline loops: CDR1 WNHNN, CDR2 SYGVQD (reference sequence). Trimming pared 4 bases from V and 6 bases from J, leaving 12 bases between. This CDR3 is CASSVDRLQTQYF. The CDR3 bases are TGCGCCAGCAGTGTTGACAGGTTGCAGACCCAGTACTTC.

The sample holds a few counts of this clone. V usage is TRBV5-1 and J usage is TRBJ1-1; D not resolved. The CDR3 contains 13 residues. V was cut by 6 bases and J by 0 bases, with 9 bases left in between. Looked up from germline, CDR1 is SGHRS and CDR2 is YFSETQ. The CDR3, as DNA: TGCGCCAGCACCGCCGTGGTGAACACTGAAGCTTTCTTT. As protein: CASTAVVNTEAFF.

The rearrangement uses TRBV19 and TRBJ1-5; D uncertain. CDR3 length: 13 residues. CDR1 and CDR2 (germline): LNHDA, SQIVND (reference sequence). The germline V and J ends were trimmed by 0 bases and 7 bases, with 7 bases remaining between them. This chain's CDR3 is CASSIDTHQPQHF. The CDR3 DNA sequence: TGTGCCAGTAGTATAGATACTCACCAGCCCCAGCATTTT.

J is TRBJ2-7 and V is TRBV6-5; 8 nucleotides line up with TRBD2. V shed 6 bases, J shed 1 base, and the junction held 8 bases outside the gene matches. This CDR3 is 15 amino acids long. The V gene's germline CDR1 is MNHEY and CDR2 SVGAGI. The DNA for the CDR3 is TGTGCCAGCAGCACCCGGGAGGGGATTTCCTACGAGCAGTACTTC. Protein: CASSTREGISYEQYF.

The chain employs TRBV11-3 and TRBJ1-3; 7 nucleotides line up with TRBD1. The CDR3 runs to 15 residues. The V gene's germline CDR1 is SGHNT and CDR2 YENEEA. V lost 5 bases, J lost 4 bases, and 8 bases stayed unmatched. In DNA, the CDR3 is TGTGCCAGCAGCCTCGAGGGGGCAAGAGGAAACACCATATATTTT. It encodes CASSLEGARGNTIYF. Using reference TRBV11-3 and TRBJ1-3 for the parts outside the CDR3, the full variable domain is EAGVVQSPRYKIIEKKQPVAFWCNPISGHNTLYWYLQNLGQGPELLIRYENEEAVDDSQLPKDRFSAERLKGVDSTLKIQPAELGDSAVYLCASSLEGARGNTIYFGEGSWLTVV.

CDR3 sequence reads: CASSTGGTEAFF. CDR3 coding DNA: TGTGCCAGCAGCACAGGGGGCACTGAAGCTTTCTTT. The rearrangement uses TRBV11-2 and TRBJ1-1; 8 positions match TRBD1. CDR3 size: 12 residues. Trimming cost V 5 bases and J 4 bases; bases outside gene matches: 0. Germline CDR1 SGHAT, CDR2 FQNNGV.

This rearrangement joins TRBV29-1 to TRBJ2-6; D uncertain. The CDR3 totals 13 residues. Trimming cost V 3 bases and J 4 bases, with 7 bases left between them. Germline CDR1 reads SQVTM; CDR2 reads ANQGSEA. The CDR3 here is CSVELQGANVLTF. CDR3 in DNA: TGCAGCGTTGAGCTCCAGGGGGCCAACGTCCTGACTTTC. Drawing the rest from reference TRBV29-1 and TRBJ2-6, the complete variable domain is SAVISQKPSRDICQRGTSLTIQCQVDSQVTMMFWYRQQPGQSLTLIATANQGSEATYESGFVIDKFPISRPNLTFSTLTVSNMSPEDSSIYLCSVELQGANVLTFGAGSRLTVL.

The chain combines TRBV11-2 with TRBJ2-3; unclear D gene. The germline V gene has CDR1 SGHAT and CDR2 FQNNGV. V was shortened by 4 bases and J by 4 bases, with 3 bases between the two germline ends. There are 11 residues in the CDR3. The CDR3 DNA follows: TGTGCCAGCAGCTCGTCAGATACGCAGTATTTT. Its translation is CASSSSDTQYF.

The rearrangement uses TRBV11-3 and TRBJ1-2; weak D call: TRBD1 (5 bases). V dropped 0 bases and J dropped 4 bases, with 6 bases sitting between them. Germline V gives CDR1 SGHNT, CDR2 YENEEA. The CDR3 sequence is 13 residues long. CDR3 nucleotide sequence: TGTGCCAGCAGCTTAGACGGGGGCTATGGCTACACCTTC. Amino acids: CASSLDGGYGYTF.

V usage is TRBV7-9 and J usage is TRBJ1-4, with 7 bases identical to TRBD1. The CDR3 length is 14 residues. V dropped 1 base and J dropped 11; count of bases not matched to a gene: 7. In germline, CDR1 is SEHNR, CDR2 FQNEAQ (reference sequence). In nucleotides, the CDR3 is TGTGCCAGCAGCTTAGAGGGGAAGGGGGCCAAACTGTTTTTT. Translating it yields CASSLEGKGAKLFF. Full variable domain (outside the CDR3, taken from reference TRBV7-9 and TRBJ1-4): DTGVSQNPRHKITKRGQNVTFRCDPISEHNRLYWYRQTLGQGPEFLTYFQNEAQLEKSRLLSDRFSAERPKGSFSTLEIQRTEQGDSAMYLCASSLEGKGAKLFFGSGTQLSVL.